This T cell receptor (beta chain) was found in a study of shared clonotypes between healthy human individuals. Study-wide results and caveats: Naive CD4 clonotypes were shared across a few donors at 5% to 6%.

CDR1 is SGHNT, CDR2 YYREEE, per germline (reference sequence). V dropped 4 bases and J dropped 1; count of bases not matched to a gene: 7. The CDR3 has 15 residues. About this clone itself: Antigen: not known.

Roughly 200 ng DNA, tens of thousands of T cell genomes, went into each sorted-subset replicate PCR. Produced via immunoSEQ multiplex PCR; TCRdb's table is partial and in-frame only. The table lists under 2,500,000 clones, approximately 94% of them singletons, with 0.13% in the top ten. A split of CD4+ cells into CD45RA+ naive and CD45RA-negative memory subsets was performed. Material for sequencing was naive CD4+ T cells sorted from blood. Described subset: CD45RA+ positively selected. The rearrangement uses TRBV5-4 and TRBJ2-5; 7 positions match TRBD1. The sequence came from a young man in good health. The CDR3 is CASSPPGGPQETQYF. The CDR3 DNA is TGTGCCAGCAGCCCGCCAGGGGGTCCCCAAGAGACCCAGTACTTC.